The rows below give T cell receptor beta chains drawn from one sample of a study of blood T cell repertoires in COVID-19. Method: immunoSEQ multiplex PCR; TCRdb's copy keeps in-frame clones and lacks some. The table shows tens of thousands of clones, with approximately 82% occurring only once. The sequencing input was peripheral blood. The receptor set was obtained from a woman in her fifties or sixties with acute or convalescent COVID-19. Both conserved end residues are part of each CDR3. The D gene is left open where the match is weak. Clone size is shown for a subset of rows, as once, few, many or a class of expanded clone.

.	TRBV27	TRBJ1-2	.	CATSAGATNYGYTF	TGTGCCACTTCCGCGGGGGCTACTAACTATGGCTACACCTTC
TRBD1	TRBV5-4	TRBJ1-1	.	CASSSGQGAGRNTEAFF	TGTGCCAGCAGCTCGGGACAGGGGGCGGGTAGGAACACTGAAGCTTTCTTT
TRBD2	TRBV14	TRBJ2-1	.	CASSTGTRVIVQQFF	TGTGCCAGCAGCACCGGGACTAGGGTCATAGTTCAGCAGTTCTTC
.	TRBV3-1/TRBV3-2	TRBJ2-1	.	CASSQVPSRVVDNEQFF	TGTGCCAGCAGCCAAGTCCCGTCCCGGGTGGTGGACAATGAGCAGTTCTTC
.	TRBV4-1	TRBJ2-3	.	CASSRGGGGTDTQYF	TGCGCCAGCAGCAGGGGAGGAGGTGGCACAGATACGCAGTATTTT
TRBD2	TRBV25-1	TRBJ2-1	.	CASSEAGGGNEQFF	TGTGCCAGCAGTGAAGCGGGAGGGGGCAATGAGCAGTTCTTC
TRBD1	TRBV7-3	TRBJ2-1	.	CASSPSGTGGPNEQFF	TGTGCCAGCAGCCCATCCGGGACAGGGGGACCCAATGAGCAGTTCTTC
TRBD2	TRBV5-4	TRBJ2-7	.	CASSLTSGRREQYF	TGTGCCAGCAGCTTAACTAGCGGGAGGAGGGAGCAGTACTTC
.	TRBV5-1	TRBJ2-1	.	CASSLGASPRVYNEQFF	TGCGCCAGCAGCTTGGGCGCTAGCCCGAGAGTATACAATGAGCAGTTCTTC
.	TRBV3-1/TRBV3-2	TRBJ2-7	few	CASSPSGGDHEQYF	TGTGCCAGCAGCCCATCGGGGGGCGATCACGAGCAGTACTTC
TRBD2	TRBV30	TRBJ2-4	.	CAWRLAGVNIQYF	TGTGCCTGGAGACTAGCGGGAGTTAACATTCAGTACTTC
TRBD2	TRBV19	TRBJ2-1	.	CATSGLAGYNEQFF	TGTGCCACCTCGGGACTAGCGGGTTACAATGAGCAGTTCTTC
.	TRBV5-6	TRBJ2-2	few	CASSLLQRPTRELFF	TGTGCCAGCAGCTTGCTCCAGCGACCCACCCGGGAGCTGTTTTTT
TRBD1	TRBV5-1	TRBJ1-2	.	CASSSGQGIGYTF	TGCGCCAGCAGCTCGGGACAGGGAATTGGCTACACCTTC